This is a list of T cell receptor beta chains from one sample in a study of T cells in Graves' hyperthyroidism and ophthalmopathy. TCRdb analysed the multiplex PCR reads with MiXCR anew, one entry per CDR3 protein. The sample lists fewer than 250,000 distinct CDR3 sequences; roughly 17% were seen once. The source material was blood. The receptors here all came from a man aged 45-60 years with Graves' hyperthyroidism. The CDR3 runs from the conserved cysteine through the conserved F or W. A D gene is named only where the DNA matches it firmly. Rows give clone size only sometimes, using once, few, many, or a class for an expanded clone.

j_gene	d_gene	abundance	v_gene	CDR3nt	CDR3aa
TRBJ1-6	TRBD1	few	TRBV11-2	TGTGCCAGCAACGACAGGGACTCTTCACCCCTCCACTTT	CASNDRDSSPLHF
TRBJ2-1	TRBD1	NA	TRBV7-9	TGTGCCAGCTTAAGGGACAGGGATTTTCACAATGAGCAGTTCTTC	CASLRDRDFHNEQFF
TRBJ2-6	NA	many	TRBV2	TGTGCCAGCAGTGAATTCCCAGGGGAGGAATCTGGGGCCAACGTCCTGACTTTC	CASSEFPGEESGANVLTF
TRBJ2-5	TRBD2	many	TRBV3-1	TGTGCCAGCAGGCGCTGGACTAGCGGGAGGGAATTGGAGACCCAGTACTTC	CASRRWTSGRELETQYF
TRBJ2-1	TRBD2	few	TRBV20-1	TGCAGTGCATTCCGGACTAGCGGGAGAGATGATGAGCAGTTCTTC	CSAFRTSGRDDEQFF
TRBJ2-7	TRBD2	NA	TRBV28	TGTGCCAGCAGCCCGAGGACTAGCGGGGATACTTACGAGCAGTACTTC	CASSPRTSGDTYEQYF
TRBJ2-3	TRBD2	many	TRBV14	TGTGCCAGCAGCCCCCGAAGCGGGAAGAACATAGATACGCAGTATTTT	CASSPRSGKNIDTQYF
TRBJ2-7	NA	many	TRBV7-2	TGTGCCAGCAGCTTAGGACCCCAGAGCTCCTACGAGCAGTACTTC	CASSLGPQSSYEQYF
TRBJ1-5	NA	few	TRBV2	TGTGCCAGCAGTGAATACAGGAGCAATCAGCCCCAGCATTTT	CASSEYRSNQPQHF
TRBJ1-3	NA	NA	TRBV4-1	TGCACCAGCAGCCAAACCAGGGGAAACACCATATATTTT	CTSSQTRGNTIYF
TRBJ2-4	NA	many	TRBV28	TGTGCCAGCAGTTTAAGGAGTCTAGCCAAAAACATTCAGTACTTC	CASSLRSLAKNIQYF
TRBJ2-7	NA	many	TRBV3-1	TGTGCCAGCAGCCAAGTCCGGGACGAGCAGTACTTC	CASSQVRDEQYF
TRBJ1-2	NA	many	TRBV5-5	TGTGCCAGCAGCAAGGGTTTGGGCTATGGCTACACCTTC	CASSKGLGYGYTF
TRBJ1-5	NA	NA	TRBV7-8	TGTGCCAGCAGCCCTAACGGCAATCGGCCCCAGCATTTT	CASSPNGNRPQHF
TRBJ2-5	TRBD2	few	TRBV20-1	TGCAGTGCAAAAGCTAGCGGGGAGACCCAGTACTTC	CSAKASGETQYF
TRBJ2-1	TRBD2	many	TRBV12-3/TRBV12-4	TGTGCCAGCAGGCCCGGACTAGAATCCTACAATGAGCAGTTCTTC	CASRPGLESYNEQFF
TRBJ2-2	TRBD2	many	TRBV2	TGTGCCAGTAGACGCCGGGACTACTCGAACACCGGGGAGCTGTTTTTT	CASRRRDYSNTGELFF
TRBJ2-2	TRBD2	few	TRBV25-1	TGTGCCAGCAGTGGAGCGGGAGATACCGGGGAGCTGTTTTTT	CASSGAGDTGELFF
TRBJ2-7	NA	NA	TRBV6-4	TGTGCCAGCAGTCACTCCGGGATTAAATACGAGCAGTACTTC	CASSHSGIKYEQYF
TRBJ2-2	NA	NA	TRBV20-1	TGCAGTGCCAGTACAAACCGGGCGAACACCGGGGAGCCGTTTTTT	CSASTNRANTGEPFF
TRBJ1-1	TRBD1	once	TRBV2	TGTGCCAGCAAGAATATTCAGGGGGGGGGCGGGGAAAACACTGAAGCTTTCTTT	CASKNIQGGGGENTEAFF
TRBJ1-2	NA	NA	TRBV20-1	TGCAGTGCTACCGTTCGGAAACAGCGCCCCTATGGCTACACCTTC	CSATVRKQRPYGYTF
TRBJ2-7	NA	NA	TRBV5-5	TGTGCCAGCAGCCCCTTGTGGGGAGGTGACGAGCAGTACTTC	CASSPLWGGDEQYF
TRBJ2-7	TRBD2	few	TRBV10-3	TGTGCCATCAGTGAGTCCCCGCCGACTAGCGGCCACCTAGAAAACGAGCAGTACTTC	CAISESPPTSGHLENEQYF
TRBJ2-3	NA	NA	TRBV20-1	TGCAGTGCTAGGGGGCTGGGCACAGATACGCAGTATTTT	CSARGLGTDTQYF
TRBJ2-1	TRBD2	many	TRBV27	TGTGCCAGCAGTTCCCCTAGCGGGAGATCCTACAATGAGCAGTTCTTC	CASSSPSGRSYNEQFF
TRBJ1-1	NA	many	TRBV28	TGTGCCAGCAGTTTACCCAGGACCCTTCTGAACACTGAAGCTTTCTTT	CASSLPRTLLNTEAFF
TRBJ2-2	NA	NA	TRBV7-9	TGTGCCAGCAGCTGGGCGTCAGGTTTACCCGGGGAGCTGTTTTTT	CASSWASGLPGELFF
TRBJ2-7	TRBD2	NA	TRBV3-1	TGTGCCAGCAGTGGGACTAGCGGGGCCGCCGGCGAGCAGTACTTC	CASSGTSGAAGEQYF
TRBJ2-3	NA	NA	TRBV19	TGTGCCAGTAGTACCCTCGAGGGTGTGGCGGGGAGCACAGATACGCAGTATTTT	CASSTLEGVAGSTDTQYF
TRBJ2-7	TRBD1	few	TRBV5-1	TGCGCCAGCAGCATTACACAGACAGGGGGCTACGAGCAGTACTTC	CASSITQTGGYEQYF
TRBJ2-1	TRBD2	NA	TRBV28	TGTGCCAGCAGCCATACGGGGGGCAATGAGCAGTTCTTC	CASSHTGGNEQFF
TRBJ2-1	NA	many	TRBV2	TGTGCCAGCAGTGTAGGGGAGAATCTGTACAATGAGCAGTTCTTC	CASSVGENLYNEQFF
TRBJ2-2	NA	few	TRBV2	TGTGCCAGCAGAGCGAGTTTGTACACCGGGGAGCTGTTTTTT	CASRASLYTGELFF
TRBJ2-7	TRBD1	many	TRBV12-5	TGTGCTAGTGGTTTGGGGACAGGGGCCTACGAGCAGTACTTC	CASGLGTGAYEQYF
TRBJ2-5	TRBD2	few	TRBV20-1	TGCAGTGCTAGACCTACGAGACTAGCGGGAGGGGAGACCCAGTACTTC	CSARPTRLAGGETQYF
TRBJ2-7	NA	NA	TRBV29-1	TGCAGCGTTGGCCGGGACAACTCCTACGAGCAGTACTTC	CSVGRDNSYEQYF
TRBJ1-5	NA	many	TRBV6-1	TGTGCCAGCAGTAATCTTCAGCCCCAGCATTTT	CASSNLQPQHF
TRBJ1-3	NA	NA	TRBV3-1	TGTGCCAGCAGCCAACTCGACGGCTCTGGAAACACCATATATTTT	CASSQLDGSGNTIYF
TRBJ2-1	TRBD2	NA	TRBV6-1	TGTGCCAGCAGCACTAGGGAGGGCTACAATGAGCAGTTCTTC	CASSTREGYNEQFF
TRBJ2-1	TRBD2	many	TRBV12-5	TGTGCTAGTGGTTCAACGACTAGCGGACGCCGCCATGAGCAGTTCTTC	CASGSTTSGRRHEQFF
TRBJ2-1	TRBD2	many	TRBV30	TGTGCCTGGAGGAAGGGCGGGAGCGGTGAGCAGTTCTTC	CAWRKGGSGEQFF
TRBJ2-2	NA	few	TRBV3-1	TGTGCCAGCAGCCAAACCTACACCGGGGAGCTGTTTTTT	CASSQTYTGELFF
TRBJ2-2	TRBD1	NA	TRBV12-3/TRBV12-4	TGTGCCAGCAGTTCTTTATTCCCGGGACAGGGGGCGAACACCGGGGAGCTGTTTTTT	CASSSLFPGQGANTGELFF
TRBJ2-1	NA	many	TRBV10-1	TGCGCCAGCAGTGACGGGTACAATGAGCAGTTCTTC	CASSDGYNEQFF
TRBJ2-3	NA	NA	TRBV20-1	TGCAGTGCTAGTGTATCAGATACGCAGTATTTT	CSASVSDTQYF
TRBJ1-3	NA	many	TRBV6-1	TGTGCCAGCAGTGAGGACGGCTACTCTGGAAACACCATATATTTT	CASSEDGYSGNTIYF
TRBJ2-5	NA	few	TRBV14	TGTGCCAGCAGCCAATTAACGGGAGACGGGCAAGAGACCCAGTACTTC	CASSQLTGDGQETQYF